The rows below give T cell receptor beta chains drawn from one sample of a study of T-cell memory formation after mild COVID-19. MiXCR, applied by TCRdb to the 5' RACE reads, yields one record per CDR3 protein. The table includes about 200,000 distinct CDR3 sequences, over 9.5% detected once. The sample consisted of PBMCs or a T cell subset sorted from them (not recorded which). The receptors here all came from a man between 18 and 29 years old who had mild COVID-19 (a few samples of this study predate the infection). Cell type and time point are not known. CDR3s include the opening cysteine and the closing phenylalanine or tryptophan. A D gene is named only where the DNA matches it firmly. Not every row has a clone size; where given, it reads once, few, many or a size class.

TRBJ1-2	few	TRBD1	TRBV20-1	TGCAGTGCTAGAGATCGAACGACAGGGGGAAACTATGGCTACACCTTC	CSARDRTTGGNYGYTF
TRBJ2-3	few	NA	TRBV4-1	TGCGCCAGCAGCCAAGGGCCGGGATACACAGATACGCAGTATTTT	CASSQGPGYTDTQYF
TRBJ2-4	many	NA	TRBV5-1	TGCGCCAGCAGCTCACCTCTTGGGGGCGCTGACATTCAGTACTTC	CASSSPLGGADIQYF
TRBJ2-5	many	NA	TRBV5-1	TGCGCCAGCAGCCCGGGACGGGGACAAGAGACCCAGTACTTC	CASSPGRGQETQYF
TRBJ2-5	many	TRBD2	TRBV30	TGTGCCTGGAGTTTTAGCGGGGCCTCAGAGACCCAGTACTTC	CAWSFSGASETQYF
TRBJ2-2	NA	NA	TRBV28	TGTGCCAGCAGCTGGTTCACCGGGGAGCTGTTTTTT	CASSWFTGELFF
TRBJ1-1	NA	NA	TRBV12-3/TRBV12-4	TGTGCCAGCAGCCCCTGGGGAGACACTGAAGCTTTCTTT	CASSPWGDTEAFF
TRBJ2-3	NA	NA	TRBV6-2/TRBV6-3	TGTGCCAGCAGTTCCGGGGGCCACGGGATCACAGATACGCAGTATTTT	CASSSGGHGITDTQYF
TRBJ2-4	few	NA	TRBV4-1	TGCGCCAGCAGCCATACGACAGCAGTAGCCAAAAACATTCAGTACTTC	CASSHTTAVAKNIQYF
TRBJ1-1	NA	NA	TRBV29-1	TGCAGCGTGAACAGGGACTTGAACACTGAAGCTTTCTTT	CSVNRDLNTEAFF
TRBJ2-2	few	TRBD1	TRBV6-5	TGTGCCAGCAGTTACTCTTGGACAGGGAGCACCGGGGAGCTGTTTTTT	CASSYSWTGSTGELFF
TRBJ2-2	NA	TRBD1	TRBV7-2	TGTGCCAGCAGGACAGGGGGCACCGGGGAGCTGTTTTTT	CASRTGGTGELFF
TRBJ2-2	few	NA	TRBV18	TGTGCCAGCTCACCACTCCCGACAGTGTCGACCGGGGAGCTGTTTTTT	CASSPLPTVSTGELFF
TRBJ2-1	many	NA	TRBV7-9	TGTGCCAGCAGCTCTCGACAGGTTCCCTACAATGAGCAGTTCTTC	CASSSRQVPYNEQFF
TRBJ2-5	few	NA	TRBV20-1	TGCAGCGCTCCTCTACCCCGGGACATCGAGCAGACCCAGTACTTC	CSAPLPRDIEQTQYF
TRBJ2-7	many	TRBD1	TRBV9	TGTGCCAGCAGCCCTACCGGGACAGGGTCCTACGAGCAGTACTTC	CASSPTGTGSYEQYF
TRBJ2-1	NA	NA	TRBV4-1	TGCGCCAGCAGCCAAGAAACCACAGGAGCCGATGAGCAGTTCTTC	CASSQETTGADEQFF
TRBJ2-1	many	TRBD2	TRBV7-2	TGTGCCAGCAGCTTAGAACTAGCGGGTGAGAATGAGCAGTTCTTC	CASSLELAGENEQFF
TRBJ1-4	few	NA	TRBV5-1	TGCGCCAGCAGCTTGGAACCGATTAATGAAAAACTGTTTTTT	CASSLEPINEKLFF
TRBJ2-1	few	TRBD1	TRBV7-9	TGTGCCAGCAGTCAGGGACAGGGGATCTACAATGAGCAGTTCTTC	CASSQGQGIYNEQFF
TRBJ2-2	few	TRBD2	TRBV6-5	TGTGCCAGCAGGGGACTAGCGGGGCTCGGAGCCGGGGAGCTGTTTTTT	CASRGLAGLGAGELFF
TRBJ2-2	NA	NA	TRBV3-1	TGTGCCAGCAGCCAGGCTAGGAACACCGGGGAGCTGTTTTTT	CASSQARNTGELFF
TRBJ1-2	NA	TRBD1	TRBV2	TGTGCCAGCAGGGAAAGACAGGGGCCCGGTTACACCTTC	CASRERQGPGYTF
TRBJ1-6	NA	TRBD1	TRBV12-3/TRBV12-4	TGTGCCAGCAGTCTGGGACAGGGTAGCTCCTATAATTCACCCCTCCACTTT	CASSLGQGSSYNSPLHF
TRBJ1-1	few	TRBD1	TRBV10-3	TGTGCCATCAGTGTGGGACAGGTGAACACTGAAGCTTTCTTT	CAISVGQVNTEAFF
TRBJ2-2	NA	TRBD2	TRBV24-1	TGTGCCACCAGTGATTTGCGGCGGGGGGCTACCACACTGTTTTTT	CATSDLRRGATTLFF
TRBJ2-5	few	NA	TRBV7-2	TGTGCCAGCAGGCCGAGGTCTAGCCAAGAGACCCAGTACTTC	CASRPRSSQETQYF
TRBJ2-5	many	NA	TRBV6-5	TGTGCCAGCAGCCCTAATAGCTATGCTGAGACCCAGTACTTC	CASSPNSYAETQYF
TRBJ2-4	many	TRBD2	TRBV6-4	TGTGCCAGCAGTGCTGAAGCGGGGTTAGCCAAAAACATTCAGTACTTC	CASSAEAGLAKNIQYF
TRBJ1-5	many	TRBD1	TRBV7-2	TGTGCCAGCAGCTTAGAGGGGCCAGGGGGTCAGCCCCAGCATTTT	CASSLEGPGGQPQHF
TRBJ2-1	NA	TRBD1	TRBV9	TGTGCCAGCAGCGTAGTTCCGGGGACAGGGGTGTTCTTC	CASSVVPGTGVFF
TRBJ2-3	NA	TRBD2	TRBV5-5	TGTGCCAGCAGCCCATGGACTAGCGGGGACGCAGATACGCAGTATTTT	CASSPWTSGDADTQYF
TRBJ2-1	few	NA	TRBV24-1	TGTGCCACCAGTGAACCAGGGAATGTAAGGTACAATGAGCAGTTCTTC	CATSEPGNVRYNEQFF
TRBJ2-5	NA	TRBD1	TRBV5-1	TGCGCCAGCAGCTCGGGGACAGACGAGCAAGAGACCCAGTACTTC	CASSSGTDEQETQYF
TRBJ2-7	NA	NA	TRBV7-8	TGTGCCAGCAGCTTAGGGGTCAGTGCCGACGAGCAGTACTTC	CASSLGVSADEQYF
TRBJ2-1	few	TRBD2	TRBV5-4	TGTGCCAGCAGCATGACTAGCGGGGGATACAATGAGCAGTTCTTC	CASSMTSGGYNEQFF
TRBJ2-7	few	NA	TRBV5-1	TGCGCCAGCAGCCCCAGGACGGACAACTACGAGCAGTACTTC	CASSPRTDNYEQYF
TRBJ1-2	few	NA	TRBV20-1	TGCAGTGCGTTACAAGGGGGTAGCTATGGCTACACCTTC	CSALQGGSYGYTF